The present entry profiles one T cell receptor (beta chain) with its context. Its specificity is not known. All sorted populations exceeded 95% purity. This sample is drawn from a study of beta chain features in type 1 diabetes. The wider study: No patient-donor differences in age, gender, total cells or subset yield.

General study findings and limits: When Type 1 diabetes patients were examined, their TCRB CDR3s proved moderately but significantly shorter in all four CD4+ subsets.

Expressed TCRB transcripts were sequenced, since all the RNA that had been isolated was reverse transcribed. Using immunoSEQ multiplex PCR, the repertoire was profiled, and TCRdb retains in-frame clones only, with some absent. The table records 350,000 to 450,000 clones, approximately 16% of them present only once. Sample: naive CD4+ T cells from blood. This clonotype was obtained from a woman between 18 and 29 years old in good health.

In DNA form, the CDR3 reads TGTGCCAGCAGTGAACTTGCGGGAGGGTCCTACAATGAGCAGTTCTTC. Protein: CASSELAGGSYNEQFF. The chain employs TRBV2 and TRBJ2-1, with 9 bases fitting TRBD2. This CDR3 contains 16 residues. From germline, CDR1 is SNHLY and CDR2 FYNNEI. Unmatched junction bases numbered 3, after V lost 2 bases and J lost 1 base.